A single sample gave rise to the 2 T cell receptor beta chains below, sequenced in a study of blood T cell repertoires in COVID-19. The method was immunoSEQ multiplex PCR; TCRdb's version includes in-frame clones alone and lacks a portion of them. The repertoire includes roughly 56,000 clones, 89% of them detected once, and around a fifth sits in the top ten. Material for sequencing was peripheral blood. These receptors came from a human donor in a cohort sampled during active COVID-19.

The chain employs TRBV6-2 or TRBV6-3 and TRBJ1-1; maybe TRBD1 (6 bases). The CDR3 totals 16 residues. Germline V gives CDR1 MNHEY, CDR2 SVGEGT. V shed 4 bases and J shed 5 bases, with 20 bases lying between them. CDR3: CASSFRGHTRGTEAFF. CDR3 nucleotide sequence: TGTGCCAGCAGTTTCAGGGGCCATACGAGGGGAACTGAAGCTTTCTTT.

V gene TRBV18 combines with J gene TRBJ2-6; TRBD1 might be the D (5 bases). V was clipped by 5 bases and J by 1 base, with 15 bases between them. Germline values: CDR1 KGHSH, CDR2 LQKENI. CDR3 length equals 17 residues. The CDR3 loop is CASSLTVLSSGANVLTF. In nucleotides, the CDR3 is TGTGCCAGCTCATTGACAGTACTATCTTCTGGGGCCAACGTCCTGACTTTC.